Listed below are T cell receptor beta chains from one sample, sequenced in a study of cytomegalovirus exposure and HLA in healthy donors. Libraries were prepared by immunoSEQ multiplex PCR; TCRdb keeps only in-frame clonotypes and omits some of them. This sample has under 200,000 clones; around 78% occur once, and the top ten carry 1.5% to 2%. The sample consisted of PBMCs. The source is a man under 40 in good health and CMV-seronegative. Both conserved end residues are part of each CDR3. Fields, in order: clone size, J gene, D gene, V gene, CDR3 protein, CDR3 DNA. The D gene is left open where the match is weak. For some rows the clone size is stated as once, few or many, or as a class when expanded; others skip it.

clone size: once
J gene: TRBJ2-2
D gene: NA
V gene: TRBV29-1
CDR3 protein: CSVALVERANTGELFF
CDR3 DNA: TGCAGCGTTGCTTTGGTTGAGAGGGCCAACACCGGGGAGCTGTTTTTT

clone size: NA
J gene: TRBJ1-5
D gene: NA
V gene: TRBV4-1
CDR3 protein: CASSQGWEGKPQHF
CDR3 DNA: TGCGCCAGCAGCCAAGGGTGGGAGGGCAAGCCCCAGCATTTT

clone size: few
J gene: TRBJ2-7
D gene: NA
V gene: TRBV21-1
CDR3 protein: CASSKILPGNSYEQYF
CDR3 DNA: TGTGCCAGCAGCAAAATACTGCCAGGGAACTCCTACGAGCAGTACTTC

clone size: once
J gene: TRBJ1-5
D gene: NA
V gene: TRBV5-1
CDR3 protein: CASSWDPGQDQPQHF
CDR3 DNA: TGCGCCAGCAGCTGGGACCCGGGACAAGATCAGCCCCAGCATTTT

clone size: NA
J gene: TRBJ1-3
D gene: TRBD1
V gene: TRBV4-1
CDR3 protein: CASSPPGQVSGNTIYF
CDR3 DNA: TGCGCCAGCAGCCCACCTGGACAGGTCTCTGGAAACACCATATATTTT

clone size: NA
J gene: TRBJ1-2
D gene: NA
V gene: TRBV27
CDR3 protein: CASRPTGIHGYTF
CDR3 DNA: TGTGCCAGCAGACCTACAGGGATTCATGGCTACACCTTC

clone size: NA
J gene: TRBJ1-2
D gene: NA
V gene: TRBV19
CDR3 protein: CASSIQVNYGYTF
CDR3 DNA: TGTGCCAGTAGTATACAGGTTAACTATGGCTACACCTTC

clone size: NA
J gene: TRBJ2-5
D gene: TRBD2
V gene: TRBV19
CDR3 protein: CASSLIAGGPLKTQYF
CDR3 DNA: TGTGCCAGTAGTCTAATAGCGGGAGGGCCATTGAAGACCCAGTACTTC

clone size: once
J gene: TRBJ2-7
D gene: NA
V gene: TRBV9
CDR3 protein: CASSDGTSGIYEQYF
CDR3 DNA: TGTGCCAGCAGCGACGGGACTTCAGGCATCTACGAGCAGTACTTC

clone size: NA
J gene: TRBJ2-4
D gene: NA
V gene: TRBV25-1
CDR3 protein: CARNRTVAKNIQYF
CDR3 DNA: TGTGCCAGAAATAGGACAGTAGCCAAAAACATTCAGTACTTC

clone size: NA
J gene: TRBJ2-7
D gene: NA
V gene: TRBV14
CDR3 protein: CASSQQGQILYEQYF
CDR3 DNA: TGTGCCAGCAGCCAACAGGGGCAAATACTCTACGAGCAGTACTTC

clone size: NA
J gene: TRBJ2-3
D gene: TRBD1
V gene: TRBV6-1
CDR3 protein: CASSDDRGGTDTQYF
CDR3 DNA: TGTGCCAGCAGTGACGACAGGGGAGGAACAGATACGCAGTATTTT

clone size: NA
J gene: TRBJ2-7
D gene: TRBD1
V gene: TRBV2
CDR3 protein: CASSARSRGQGEQYF
CDR3 DNA: TGTGCCAGCAGTGCAAGGAGCAGGGGGCAAGGGGAGCAGTACTTC

clone size: NA
J gene: TRBJ2-3
D gene: TRBD2
V gene: TRBV19
CDR3 protein: CASSRSSGWSTDTQYF
CDR3 DNA: TGTGCCAGTAGTAGATCTAGCGGGTGGAGCACAGATACGCAGTATTTT

clone size: NA
J gene: TRBJ1-1
D gene: NA
V gene: TRBV10-3
CDR3 protein: CAISERGLEAFF
CDR3 DNA: TGTGCCATCAGTGAACGGGGACTTGAAGCTTTCTTT

clone size: NA
J gene: TRBJ2-7
D gene: TRBD1
V gene: TRBV29-1
CDR3 protein: CSVRIRGTYEQYF
CDR3 DNA: TGCAGCGTTCGGATCAGGGGGACCTACGAGCAGTACTTC

clone size: NA
J gene: TRBJ1-5
D gene: NA
V gene: TRBV21-1
CDR3 protein: CARPLSGSNQPQHF
CDR3 DNA: TGTGCCAGACCTTTATCGGGGAGCAATCAGCCCCAGCATTTT

clone size: NA
J gene: TRBJ1-2
D gene: TRBD1
V gene: TRBV29-1
CDR3 protein: CSVLPGQSFLGYTF
CDR3 DNA: TGCAGCGTGCTGCCGGGACAGAGTTTCTTAGGCTACACCTTC

clone size: NA
J gene: TRBJ2-7
D gene: TRBD2
V gene: TRBV5-1
CDR3 protein: CASQPGLAVWEQYF
CDR3 DNA: TGCGCCAGCCAGCCGGGACTAGCGGTCTGGGAGCAGTACTTC

clone size: NA
J gene: TRBJ2-3
D gene: NA
V gene: TRBV4-1
CDR3 protein: CASSQTADTSTDTQYF
CDR3 DNA: TGCGCCAGCAGCCAAACAGCGGATACTAGCACAGATACGCAGTATTTT

clone size: NA
J gene: TRBJ2-5
D gene: TRBD1
V gene: TRBV4-1
CDR3 protein: CASSQGIPGQGVLETQYF
CDR3 DNA: TGCGCCAGCAGCCAGGGAATCCCGGGACAGGGGGTGTTAGAGACCCAGTACTTC

clone size: NA
J gene: TRBJ1-5
D gene: TRBD1
V gene: TRBV4-1
CDR3 protein: CASSPDRDYSNQSQHF
CDR3 DNA: TGCGCCAGCAGCCCAGACAGGGATTATAGCAATCAGTCCCAGCATTTT

clone size: few
J gene: TRBJ1-4
D gene: NA
V gene: TRBV2
CDR3 protein: CASSGGQATNEKLFF
CDR3 DNA: TGTGCCAGCAGTGGGGGACAAGCAACTAATGAAAAACTGTTTTTT

clone size: NA
J gene: TRBJ2-4
D gene: TRBD1
V gene: TRBV7-9
CDR3 protein: CASSSRQGLAKNIQYF
CDR3 DNA: TGTGCCAGCAGCTCCCGACAGGGGCTAGCCAAAAACATTCAGTACTTC

clone size: many
J gene: TRBJ2-1
D gene: NA
V gene: TRBV5-4
CDR3 protein: CASSPTVASAYNEQFF
CDR3 DNA: TGTGCCAGCAGCCCAACCGTGGCTAGCGCGTACAATGAGCAGTTCTTC

clone size: NA
J gene: TRBJ2-5
D gene: TRBD2
V gene: TRBV28
CDR3 protein: CASSLGGRFQETQYF
CDR3 DNA: TGTGCCAGCAGTCTTGGCGGGAGGTTCCAAGAGACCCAGTACTTC

clone size: NA
J gene: TRBJ2-5
D gene: NA
V gene: TRBV5-1
CDR3 protein: CASSLGRGETQYF
CDR3 DNA: TGCGCCAGCAGCTTGGGAAGGGGAGAGACCCAGTACTTC

clone size: NA
J gene: TRBJ2-3
D gene: TRBD2
V gene: TRBV27
CDR3 protein: CASSLNGTSGSTDTQYF
CDR3 DNA: TGTGCCAGCAGTTTAAACGGGACTAGCGGGAGCACAGATACGCAGTATTTT

clone size: once
J gene: TRBJ2-6
D gene: NA
V gene: TRBV19
CDR3 protein: CASSASSGANVLTF
CDR3 DNA: TGTGCCAGTAGTGCGTCCTCTGGGGCCAACGTCCTGACTTTC

clone size: NA
J gene: TRBJ2-7
D gene: NA
V gene: TRBV5-6
CDR3 protein: CASVGGQSYEQYF
CDR3 DNA: TGTGCCAGCGTTGGGGGCCAATCCTACGAGCAGTACTTC

clone size: NA
J gene: TRBJ2-7
D gene: NA
V gene: TRBV6-5
CDR3 protein: CASTKGGSREQYF
CDR3 DNA: TGTGCCAGCACCAAGGGGGGGTCTAGGGAGCAGTACTTC

clone size: NA
J gene: TRBJ2-6
D gene: TRBD1
V gene: TRBV7-9
CDR3 protein: CASSRDSSGANVLTF
CDR3 DNA: TGTGCCAGCAGCCGGGACAGCTCTGGGGCCAACGTCCTGACTTTC

clone size: once
J gene: TRBJ1-2
D gene: TRBD1
V gene: TRBV19
CDR3 protein: CASSMTGIANYGYTF
CDR3 DNA: TGTGCCAGTAGTATGACAGGGATTGCTAACTATGGCTACACCTTC

clone size: NA
J gene: TRBJ2-7
D gene: TRBD2
V gene: TRBV29-1
CDR3 protein: CSVELRLAGLYEQYF
CDR3 DNA: TGCAGCGTTGAACTTAGACTAGCGGGCCTCTACGAGCAGTACTTC

clone size: few
J gene: TRBJ2-2
D gene: TRBD2
V gene: TRBV9
CDR3 protein: CASSVLAGDTGELFF
CDR3 DNA: TGTGCCAGCAGCGTTTTAGCGGGGGACACCGGGGAGCTGTTTTTT

clone size: NA
J gene: TRBJ1-2
D gene: TRBD1
V gene: TRBV28
CDR3 protein: CASSWGQGGVYGYTF
CDR3 DNA: TGTGCCAGCAGTTGGGGACAGGGCGGGGTTTATGGCTACACCTTC

clone size: NA
J gene: TRBJ2-7
D gene: TRBD2
V gene: TRBV7-9
CDR3 protein: CASSLSGNYEQYF
CDR3 DNA: TGTGCCAGCAGCCTTAGCGGGAACTACGAGCAGTACTTC

clone size: NA
J gene: TRBJ2-7
D gene: NA
V gene: TRBV19
CDR3 protein: CASRGSAYEQYF
CDR3 DNA: TGTGCCAGTAGGGGTAGCGCCTACGAGCAGTACTTC

clone size: NA
J gene: TRBJ2-1
D gene: TRBD2
V gene: TRBV14
CDR3 protein: CASSPPGGRNEQFF
CDR3 DNA: TGTGCCAGCAGCCCCCCGGGAGGGCGAAATGAGCAGTTCTTC

clone size: once
J gene: TRBJ1-3
D gene: TRBD1
V gene: TRBV14
CDR3 protein: CASSQDRGREDTIYF
CDR3 DNA: TGTGCCAGCAGCCAGGACAGGGGGCGCGAGGACACCATATATTTT

clone size: NA
J gene: TRBJ1-2
D gene: TRBD1
V gene: TRBV18
CDR3 protein: CASSATGETHYGYTF
CDR3 DNA: TGTGCCAGCTCAGCAACAGGGGAAACCCACTATGGCTACACCTTC

clone size: few
J gene: TRBJ2-7
D gene: TRBD1
V gene: TRBV7-9
CDR3 protein: CASGQGPYEQYF
CDR3 DNA: TGTGCCTCGGGACAGGGGCCCTACGAGCAGTACTTC

clone size: NA
J gene: TRBJ2-2
D gene: NA
V gene: TRBV7-9
CDR3 protein: CASSFGPGELFF
CDR3 DNA: TGTGCCAGCAGCTTCGGTCCCGGGGAGCTGTTTTTT

clone size: few
J gene: TRBJ1-4
D gene: TRBD1
V gene: TRBV7-9
CDR3 protein: CASSSPGQLDEKLFF
CDR3 DNA: TGTGCCAGCAGCTCCCCGGGACAGCTAGATGAAAAACTGTTTTTT

clone size: NA
J gene: TRBJ1-1
D gene: NA
V gene: TRBV7-9
CDR3 protein: CASSLDSMNTEAFF
CDR3 DNA: TGTGCCAGCAGCTTAGACAGTATGAACACTGAAGCTTTCTTT

clone size: NA
J gene: TRBJ2-7
D gene: NA
V gene: TRBV23-1
CDR3 protein: CASSLLRGFSYEQYF
CDR3 DNA: TGCGCCAGCAGTCTCCTCAGGGGCTTCTCCTACGAGCAGTACTTC

clone size: once
J gene: TRBJ2-5
D gene: NA
V gene: TRBV7-6
CDR3 protein: CASSPDTLGETQYF
CDR3 DNA: TGTGCCAGCAGCCCGGACACCCTCGGGGAGACCCAGTACTTC

clone size: NA
J gene: TRBJ1-2
D gene: TRBD1
V gene: TRBV5-1
CDR3 protein: CASSLGQGLGGYTF
CDR3 DNA: TGCGCCAGCAGCTTGGGACAGGGGTTGGGTGGCTACACCTTC

clone size: NA
J gene: TRBJ2-7
D gene: NA
V gene: TRBV7-3
CDR3 protein: CASTHPGSTAEQYF
CDR3 DNA: TGTGCCAGCACCCATCCCGGGTCTACGGCCGAGCAGTACTTC

clone size: NA
J gene: TRBJ2-2
D gene: TRBD1
V gene: TRBV28
CDR3 protein: CARNRGVGELFF
CDR3 DNA: TGTGCCAGAAACAGGGGAGTCGGGGAGCTGTTTTTT

clone size: NA
J gene: TRBJ2-7
D gene: TRBD1
V gene: TRBV6-5
CDR3 protein: CASRGQSYEQYF
CDR3 DNA: TGTGCCAGCAGGGGACAGAGCTACGAGCAGTACTTC

clone size: NA
J gene: TRBJ2-3
D gene: NA
V gene: TRBV5-1
CDR3 protein: CASRSQVAGATDTQYF
CDR3 DNA: TGCGCCAGCAGATCGCAAGTCGCAGGGGCCACAGATACGCAGTATTTT

clone size: NA
J gene: TRBJ2-7
D gene: NA
V gene: TRBV7-7
CDR3 protein: CASSLGGNSYEQYF
CDR3 DNA: TGTGCCAGCAGCTTAGGCGGGAACTCCTACGAGCAGTACTTC

clone size: NA
J gene: TRBJ2-7
D gene: TRBD2
V gene: TRBV5-1
CDR3 protein: CASSLDPGLAGEGSDEQYF
CDR3 DNA: TGCGCCAGCAGCTTGGATCCGGGACTAGCGGGAGAGGGGTCGGACGAGCAGTACTTC

clone size: NA
J gene: TRBJ2-1
D gene: TRBD2
V gene: TRBV27
CDR3 protein: CASSFAGTRSHLIYNEQFF
CDR3 DNA: TGTGCCAGCAGTTTCGCCGGGACTAGGTCGCACTTAATCTACAATGAGCAGTTCTTC

clone size: NA
J gene: TRBJ2-3
D gene: TRBD2
V gene: TRBV7-7
CDR3 protein: CASSLEREFEVRDTQYF
CDR3 DNA: TGTGCTAGCAGCTTAGAGCGGGAGTTTGAGGTTCGGGATACGCAGTATTTT

clone size: once
J gene: TRBJ1-4
D gene: TRBD1
V gene: TRBV28
CDR3 protein: CASSPRQGRSTNEKLFF
CDR3 DNA: TGTGCCAGCAGTCCTCGACAGGGGCGGTCTACTAATGAAAAACTGTTTTTT

clone size: NA
J gene: TRBJ2-3
D gene: TRBD2
V gene: TRBV5-1
CDR3 protein: CASRGLGSTDTQYF
CDR3 DNA: TGCGCCAGCAGGGGACTAGGTAGCACAGATACGCAGTATTTT